The entry below gives a single T cell receptor (beta chain) sequence along with its context. Its antigen is still unknown. Primed by a sample-barcoded 5' primer and a J-beta primer mix, a second PCR proceeded for 7 to 11 cycles. TCRdb reprocessed the 5' RACE reads with MiXCR, giving one entry per CDR3 protein. The table includes more than 1.4 million distinct CDR3 sequences, 42% detected once. These data are taken from a study of blood T cells in healthy people across ages. Across the study: Capture via template switching afforded approximately one barcoded beta molecule per two T cells. Study-level results: There was no known CMV status for donors, so expanded clonotype changes were possibly confounded. The long-lived group displayed more naive CD4+ cells, plus higher diversity, than the aged donors did.

Germline CDR1 and CDR2: MNHEY and SMNVEV (reference sequence). This CDR3 has 15 residues. Trimming at V came to 1 base and at J to 6 bases, leaving 7 bases not matched to a gene. The sequenced material came from blood. This chain uses TRBV27 with TRBJ2-7; TRBD1 matches 9 bases. The clonotype was recovered from a woman under 30 in good health. The DNA for the CDR3 is TGTGCCAGCAGTTTATACCCGGGACAGGGTTTCGAGCAGTACTTC. This sequence encodes CASSLYPGQGFEQYF.